Below, one T cell receptor (beta chain) is given with its context. Germline CDR1 and CDR2: MNHEY and SVGAGI. J lost 4 bases, V lost 5 bases, and 9 bases had no gene match. The CDR3 is 16 residues long. This entry is derived from a study of blood T cells in healthy people across ages. Primed by a sample-barcoded 5' primer and a J-beta primer mix, a second PCR proceeded for 7 to 11 cycles. TCRdb called the 5' RACE reads again in MiXCR, with one record for every CDR3 protein. The table shows 600,000 or so distinct CDR3 sequences, with about 30% occurring only once. Sequences were obtained from blood. This sequence was found in an elderly woman in good health. The chain joins TRBV6-5 to TRBJ1-5; 9 nucleotides align to TRBD1. The CDR3 loop is CASSPRRDRANQPQHF. The CDR3 nucleotides are TGTGCCAGCAGTCCACGCCGGGACAGGGCGAATCAGCCCCAGCATTTT.